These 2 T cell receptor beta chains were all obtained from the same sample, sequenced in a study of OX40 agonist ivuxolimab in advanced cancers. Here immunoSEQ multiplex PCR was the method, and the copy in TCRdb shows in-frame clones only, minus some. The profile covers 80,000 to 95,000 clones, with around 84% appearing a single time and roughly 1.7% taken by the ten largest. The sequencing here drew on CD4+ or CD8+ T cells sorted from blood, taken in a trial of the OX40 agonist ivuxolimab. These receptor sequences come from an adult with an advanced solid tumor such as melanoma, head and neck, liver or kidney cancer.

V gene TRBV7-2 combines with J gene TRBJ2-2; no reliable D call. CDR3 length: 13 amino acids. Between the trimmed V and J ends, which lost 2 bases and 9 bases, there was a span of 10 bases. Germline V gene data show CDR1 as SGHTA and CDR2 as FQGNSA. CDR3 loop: CASSLNSRRELFF. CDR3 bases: TGTGCCAGCAGCTTAAACAGTCGCCGGGAGCTGTTTTTT.

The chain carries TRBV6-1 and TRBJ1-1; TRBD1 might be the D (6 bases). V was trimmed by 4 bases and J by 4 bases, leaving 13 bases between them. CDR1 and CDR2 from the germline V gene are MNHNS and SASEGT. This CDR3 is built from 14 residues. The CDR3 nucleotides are TGTGCCAGCAGTGTAGAGGGGGTTATCACTGAAGCTTTCTTT. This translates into CASSVEGVITEAFF.